This is a list of T cell receptor beta chains from one sample in a study of blood T cell repertoires in COVID-19. The protocol was immunoSEQ multiplex PCR, while the TCRdb copy is restricted to in-frame clones and leaves out a portion. The sample holds around 250,000 clones, roughly 82% seen once. Sequencing was done on a sample of peripheral blood. The receptors derive from a man older than 75 with acute or convalescent COVID-19. Each CDR3 is given with its conserved first and last residue. A D gene is named only where the DNA matches it firmly. The size field is filled for only some rows; it gives once, few, many or a size class.

v_gene	j_gene	len	abundance	d_gene	CDR3aa	CDR3nt
TRBV4-3	TRBJ1-1	14	-	-	CASSPGLRTTEAFF	TGCGCCAGCAGCCCGGGACTTCGGACCACTGAAGCTTTCTTT
TRBV6-5	TRBJ1-1	16	-	-	CASSYSQGTMNTEAFF	TGTGCCAGCAGTTACTCGCAGGGGACGATGAACACTGAAGCTTTCTTT
TRBV20-1	TRBJ2-7	13	-	-	CSASLGGFYEQYF	TGCAGTGCTAGTCTGGGCGGGTTCTACGAGCAGTACTTC
TRBV10-3	TRBJ2-7	15	-	-	CAISDYDRPSGEQYF	TGTGCCATCAGTGATTATGACAGGCCGTCGGGCGAGCAGTACTTC
TRBV4-3	TRBJ1-2	15	-	-	CASSRSGTAYYGYTF	TGCGCCAGCAGCCGGTCCGGGACTGCTTACTATGGCTACACCTTC
TRBV27	TRBJ1-1	14	-	-	CASSYEGGNTEAFF	TGTGCCAGCAGTTATGAGGGCGGAAACACTGAAGCTTTCTTT
TRBV3-1/TRBV3-2	TRBJ2-7	16	once	TRBD1	CASSRIGTDSSYEQYF	TGTGCCAGCAGTCGCATCGGGACAGACAGTTCCTACGAGCAGTACTTC
TRBV6-5	TRBJ2-7	13	-	TRBD1	CASAGTGLREQYF	TGTGCCAGCGCCGGGACAGGGTTACGAGAGCAGTACTTC
TRBV5-1	TRBJ2-5	14	once	-	CASSLGWASKTQYF	TGCGCCAGCAGCTTGGGGTGGGCCTCTAAGACCCAGTACTTC
TRBV9	TRBJ2-7	15	-	TRBD1	CASSGLTGGSYEQYF	TGTGCCAGCAGCGGCCTTACAGGGGGGTCCTACGAGCAGTACTTC
TRBV19	TRBJ1-6	14	-	TRBD1	CASSRQGMNSPLHF	TGTGCCAGTAGCAGACAGGGGATGAATTCACCCCTCCACTTT
TRBV7-9	TRBJ1-1	15	-	TRBD1	CASSFGTGGNTEAFF	TGTGCCAGCAGCTTTGGGACAGGGGGTAACACTGAAGCTTTCTTT
TRBV19	TRBJ2-5	13	-	-	CASSDQQGETQYF	TGTGCCAGTAGTGATCAACAGGGCGAGACCCAGTACTTC
TRBV24-1	TRBJ1-2	15	-	TRBD1	CATSDRDRGHYGYTF	TGTGCCACCAGTGATCGGGACAGGGGACACTATGGCTACACCTTC
TRBV5-6	TRBJ1-2	13	-	-	CASSLGSGGGYTF	TGTGCCAGCAGCTTGGGGTCAGGAGGAGGCTACACCTTC
TRBV19	TRBJ1-5	14	-	-	CASSFGGSNQPQHF	TGTGCCAGTAGTTTCGGAGGGTCCAATCAGCCCCAGCATTTT
TRBV25-1	TRBJ1-5	14	-	-	CASSETRVNQPQHF	TGTGCCAGCAGTGAAACCAGGGTTAATCAGCCCCAGCATTTT
TRBV5-6	TRBJ1-2	13	-	-	CASSPWGPYGYTF	TGTGCCAGCAGCCCTTGGGGGCCCTATGGCTACACCTTC
TRBV7-2	TRBJ2-7	15	-	-	CASSTPGPRGSEQYF	TGTGCCAGCAGTACCCCCGGGCCTAGGGGCTCCGAGCAGTACTTC
TRBV29-1	TRBJ1-5	13	-	TRBD1	CSVARGSNQPQHF	TGCAGCGTAGCCAGGGGGAGCAATCAGCCCCAGCATTTT
TRBV27	TRBJ2-2	16	-	-	CASSPLTGLNTGELFF	TGTGCCAGCAGCCCGCTGACAGGCCTGAACACCGGGGAGCTGTTTTTT
TRBV10-3	TRBJ1-5	15	-	-	CAISATAGSNQPQHF	TGTGCCATCAGCGCCACGGCGGGCAGCAATCAGCCCCAGCATTTT
TRBV7-7	TRBJ2-5	16	-	TRBD2	CASSTGPASGGQTQYF	TGTGCTAGCAGCACAGGCCCCGCTAGCGGGGGCCAGACCCAGTACTTC